This T cell receptor (beta chain) was identified in a study of T-cell reconstitution after alpha-beta-depleted transplantation in children. Unique molecular identifiers were used to barcode this TCRbeta library. TCRdb redid the calling of the PCR reads with MiXCR, one entry per CDR3 protein. Of some 200,000 distinct CDR3 sequences listed, about 8.2% are singletons. With respect to this clonotype: Its antigen remains unidentified.

Germline V gene lookup returns CDR1 GTSNPN and CDR2 SVGIG (reference sequence). With 6 bases clipped from V and 7 bases from J, the junction kept 5 bases outside the gene matches. The CDR3 has 11 amino acids. Findings and limits, study-wide: Fresh T-cell production supplied most of the T-cell counts and diversity seen one year after transplant. Reported findings indicate that, about two months after transplant, alpha-beta T cells came from several hundred expanded clones, which were derived from non-depleted graft cells. The study traced high day-60 TCRbeta diversity in some patients to surviving recipient T cells and thymic progenitors.

The rearrangement joins TRBV30 to TRBJ2-5; 7 positions match TRBD2. This sequence originates from a male patient under 10 years old who had a stem cell transplant for acute myeloid leukemia, so the T cells may come from the graft donor. Sequenced here: PBMCs, mostly from graft donor cells, sampled 360 days after TCRalphabeta/CD19-depleted stem cell transplant. CDR3 nucleotide sequence: TGTGCCTGTCGCGGGGGAGGGACCCAGTACTTC. It translates to CACRGGGTQYF.